Presented here are 25 T cell receptor beta chains from one specimen sequenced in a study of CD8+ T cells in alopecia areata. Treatment noted: oral pan-JAK inhibitor, 5-10 mg twice daily. Extracted RNA was reverse transcribed, and the resulting cDNA served as sequencing template. Some clones are missing from TCRdb's copy, which holds only in-frame ones; the method was immunoSEQ multiplex PCR. The table has roughly 190,000 clones, roughly 60% seen once. The source material was CD4+ T cells sorted from blood, sampled at week 24, from a patient treated with tofacitinib. The receptors stem from a human donor with alopecia areata.

This chain links TRBV25-1 with TRBJ1-1; 7 bases fit TRBD1. There are 13 residues in the CDR3. V lost 7 bases, J lost 1 base, and 3 bases stayed unmatched. Germline CDR1 and CDR2: MGHDK and SYGVNS. CDR3 nucleotides: TGTGCCAGCAACCAGGGGGGGAACACTGAAGCTTTCTTT. Protein: CASNQGGNTEAFF.

Only a few counts were recorded for this clone. The chain links TRBV29-1 to TRBJ2-1, with unresolved D. There are 13 residues in the CDR3. Deletions cut 4 bases from V and 10 bases from J, with 17 bases between. In germline, CDR1 is SQVTM, CDR2 ANQGSEA. The CDR3 bases are TGCAGCGTTGGGGAATATCCCACTGGCGAGCAGTTCTTC. This gives the protein CSVGEYPTGEQFF.

The chain uses TRBV5-6 and TRBJ2-7; D remains unclear. Trimming cost V 9 bases and J 1 base, with 14 bases left between them. The CDR3 sequence is 13 residues long. CDR1 is SGHDT, CDR2 YYEEEE, per germline. The CDR3 sequence: CATQPLNSYEQYF. CDR3 DNA: TGTGCCACCCAGCCTCTCAATTCCTACGAGCAGTACTTC.

The rearrangement joins TRBV30 to TRBJ2-5; TRBD1 might be the D (6 bases). Germline V gene lookup returns CDR1 GTSNPN and CDR2 SVGIG (reference sequence). Trimming pared 4 bases from V and 1 base from J, leaving 10 bases between. The CDR3 runs 13 residues. CDR3 bases: TGTGCCTGGAAAGGGACATTCCAAGAGACCCAGTACTTC. Its protein product is CAWKGTFQETQYF.

The chain is built from TRBV7-2 and TRBJ1-2; tentatively, D is TRBD1 (5 bases). Trimming removed 3 bases from V and 4 bases from J, with 12 bases in between. The CDR3 runs 14 residues. Germline loops: CDR1 SGHTA, CDR2 FQGNSA. The CDR3 region is CASSFPGIIYGYTF. The CDR3 DNA reads TGTGCCAGCAGCTTCCCAGGGATAATCTATGGCTACACCTTC.

The V call is TRBV29-1, the J call TRBJ2-5; D possibly corresponds to TRBD2 (5 bases). Deletions cut 3 bases from V and 1 base from J, with 15 bases between. This CDR3 is built from 15 residues. Germline V lookup: CDR1 SQVTM, CDR2 ANQGSEA. The CDR3 reads CSVDAALGIQETQYF. CDR3 bases: TGCAGCGTTGACGCAGCTCTCGGGATCCAAGAGACCCAGTACTTC.

The rearrangement links TRBV30 to TRBJ2-7, with D unclear. The germline V gene encodes CDR1 GTSNPN and CDR2 SVGIG (reference sequence). There are 12 residues in the CDR3. Trimming took off 1 base at V and 1 base at J, with 5 bases between the two ends. The CDR3 bases are TGTGCCTGGAGTGAGGGATCCTACGAGCAGTACTTC. This sequence encodes CAWSEGSYEQYF.

The rearrangement uses TRBV29-1 and TRBJ2-2, with 12 positions matching TRBD2. Germline CDR1 is SQVTM and CDR2 is ANQGSEA. J was trimmed by 0 bases and V by 5 bases; bases with no gene match: 4. CDR3 length: 16 amino acids. The CDR3 DNA reads as TGCAGCGTTCGGGCTAGCGGGGGGGCGAACACCGGGGAGCTGTTTTTT. Translated, it gives CSVRASGGANTGELFF.

This chain joins TRBV30 and TRBJ1-4; tentatively, D is TRBD1 (6 bases). This CDR3 is built from 13 residues. The V gene's germline CDR1 is GTSNPN and CDR2 SVGIG (reference sequence). The germline V and J ends were trimmed by 0 bases and 4 bases, with 6 bases remaining between them. Here the CDR3 reads CAWSVGGNEKLFF. The CDR3 region has the DNA TGTGCCTGGAGTGTAGGGGGTAATGAAAAACTGTTTTTT.

The rearrangement joins TRBV7-6 to TRBJ2-1; TRBD2 aligns across 13 bases. Trimming removed 3 bases from V and 4 bases from J; junction bases left unmatched: 9. This CDR3 contains 18 residues. The germline gives CDR1 SGHVS, CDR2 FNYEAQ. CDR3 protein: CASSLGLAGRSLYNEQFF. The CDR3 region has the DNA TGTGCCAGCAGCTTGGGACTAGCGGGGAGGTCCTTATACAATGAGCAGTTCTTC.

The chain has TRBV4-3 and TRBJ1-1; tentative D call: TRBD1 (6 bases). The CDR3 consists of 14 residues. Germline CDR1 is LGHNA and CDR2 is YSLEER. V was shortened by 0 bases and J by 6 bases, with 11 bases between the two germline ends. This CDR3 is CASSQDQGIAEAFF. In DNA, the CDR3 is TGCGCCAGCAGCCAAGATCAGGGGATCGCTGAAGCTTTCTTT.

The V and J genes are TRBV29-1 and TRBJ2-3; D is unclear. The CDR3 covers 12 residues. The germline gives CDR1 SQVTM, CDR2 ANQGSEA. V lost 4 bases and J 5 bases, leaving 10 bases between the germline ends. CDR3 amino acids: CSVVITLDTQYF. The CDR3 DNA reads TGCAGCGTTGTAATCACGCTAGATACGCAGTATTTT.

This clone has more than one count but fewer than ten. The chain joins TRBV14 to TRBJ1-1; possibly TRBD1 for D (5 bases). There are 14 residues in the CDR3. Between the trimmed V and J ends, which lost 1 base and 4 bases, there was a span of 10 bases. Germline V lookup: CDR1 SGHDN, CDR2 FVKESK. CDR3 nucleotide sequence: TGTGCCAGCAGCCAAGGATGGGGGAGCACTGAAGCTTTCTTT. It translates to CASSQGWGSTEAFF.

This chain uses TRBV29-1 with TRBJ1-1; 7 bases agree with TRBD1. The trim removed 4 bases at V and 5 bases at J, leaving 10 bases unmatched. Germline V gene lookup returns CDR1 SQVTM and CDR2 ANQGSEA. This CDR3 has 14 amino acids. CDR3 amino acids: CSVVKPTGRTEAFF. CDR3 nucleotide sequence: TGCAGCGTTGTCAAACCGACAGGGCGGACTGAAGCTTTCTTT.

The V and J genes are TRBV13 and TRBJ1-2, with D possibly TRBD1 on 5 matching bases. CDR1 PRHDT and CDR2 FYEKMQ come from the germline V gene (reference sequence). CDR3 length: 13 amino acids. Trimming took 5 bases from V and 2 from J, leaving 9 bases between them. The CDR3 is CASSTRQNYGYTF. In nucleotides, the CDR3 is TGTGCCAGCAGCACTAGACAGAACTATGGCTACACCTTC.

With respect to this clone: Sequence at one end of the junction differs from germline and may be a read error. The chain combines TRBV30 with TRBJ2-1; 8 bases align to TRBD2. The CDR3 is made up of 13 amino acids. Germline V gives CDR1 GTSNPN, CDR2 SVGIG (reference sequence). The CDR3 coding sequence is TGTGCCCGATCAGGACTAGCCTACGATGAGCAGTTCTTC. This gives the protein CARSGLAYDEQFF.

As for this clone: The germline gene is not matched at one end of the junction; a read error may be the cause. J is TRBJ2-7 and V is TRBV7-2, with TRBD1 matching over 7 bases. The CDR3 totals 15 residues. Germline CDR1 and CDR2: SGHTA and FQGNSA. CDR3 nucleotide sequence: TGTGCCAGCAGCTCCCCGGACAGGAGCTCCCACGAGCAGTACTTC. Translation gives CASSSPDRSSHEQYF.

This rearrangement joins TRBV2 to TRBJ1-2; tentative D call: TRBD1 (5 bases). The ends were cut back, 6 bases at V and 0 bases at J, with 17 bases in the middle. The CDR3 contains 16 residues. CDR1 SNHLY and CDR2 FYNNEI come from the germline V gene. Here the CDR3 reads CASSGQGPIPNYGYTF. The CDR3 DNA sequence: TGTGCCAGCAGCGGACAAGGCCCCATCCCTAACTATGGCTACACCTTC.

CDR3 DNA: TGTGCCAGCATAGCGGGGGCGAGCACAGATACGCAGTATTTT. Translated: CASIAGASTDTQYF. This sequence joins TRBV2 and TRBJ2-3, with 9 bases lining up with TRBD2. J was trimmed by 0 bases and V by 7 bases; bases with no gene match: 2. This CDR3 has 14 residues. Germline V gene data show CDR1 as SNHLY and CDR2 as FYNNEI.

The V call is TRBV27, the J call TRBJ1-4; D gene uncertain. Germline assignment: CDR1 MNHEY and CDR2 SMNVEV (reference sequence). The CDR3 is made up of 13 amino acids. The germline V and J ends were trimmed by 5 bases and 7 bases, with 11 bases remaining between them. CDR3 amino acids: CASSPTRTEKLFF. Here the CDR3 DNA reads TGTGCCAGCAGTCCGACTCGAACTGAAAAACTGTTTTTT. Together with reference TRBV27 and TRBJ1-4, the CDR3 gives the full variable domain: EAQVTQNPRYLITVTGKKLTVTCSQNMNHEYMSWYRQDPGLGLRQIYYSMNVEVTDKGDVPEGYKVSRKEKRNFPLILESPSPNQTSLYFCASSPTRTEKLFFGSGTQLSVL.

This clone turned up a few times. The chain employs TRBV19 and TRBJ1-5; the D is unclear. This CDR3 has 16 amino acids. The V end lost 3 bases, the J end lost 4 bases, and 16 bases lay between the germline ends. Germline values: CDR1 LNHDA, CDR2 SQIVND (reference sequence). The CDR3 region is CASSINKASFNQPQHF. In DNA, the CDR3 is TGTGCCAGTAGTATTAACAAGGCCTCCTTTAATCAGCCCCAGCATTTT.

This chain links TRBV6-4 with TRBJ1-2; D ambiguous. The ends were cut back, 2 bases at V and 8 bases at J, with 12 bases in the middle. The germline CDR1 and CDR2 sequences are MRHNA and SNTAGT. The CDR3 consists of 13 residues. The CDR3: CASSDPNKEGYTF. The CDR3 bases are TGTGCCAGCAGTGACCCTAACAAGGAAGGCTACACCTTC.

This clone was found a few times. Other DNA sequences within the sample encode an identical CDR3. V usage is TRBV4-1 and J usage is TRBJ2-3; 7 positions match TRBD2. Germline loops: CDR1 MGHRA, CDR2 YSYEKL. Losses at the gene ends were 0 bases for V and 1 base for J; bases not matched to a gene: 1. This CDR3 is 15 amino acids long. The CDR3 DNA is TGCGCCAGCAGCCAAGATGGGGGGGGCACAGATACGCAGTATTTT. It codes for CASSQDGGGTDTQYF.

The rearrangement links TRBV7-7 to TRBJ2-5; 10 nucleotides agree with TRBD2. Per the germline V gene, CDR1 is SSHAT and CDR2 is FNYEAQ (reference sequence). This CDR3 has 15 amino acids. The junction had 8 bases not matched to a gene; V was cut back by 5 bases and J by 5 bases. CDR3 in amino acids: CASSLGLADRETQYF. The DNA of the CDR3 is TGTGCCAGCAGCCTAGGACTAGCGGACCGGGAGACCCAGTACTTC.

In the case of this clone: Distinct nucleotide sequences in the sample also encode this CDR3. The rearrangement uses TRBV30 and TRBJ2-3; D gene ambiguous. The V gene lost 2 bases and the J gene lost 2 bases, with 5 bases spanning the gap. Germline V gene sequence: CDR1 GTSNPN, CDR2 SVGIG (reference sequence). CDR3 length: 12 residues. CDR3 coding DNA: TGTGCCTGGAGTCCCAACACAGATACGCAGTATTTT. Its translation: CAWSPNTDTQYF.